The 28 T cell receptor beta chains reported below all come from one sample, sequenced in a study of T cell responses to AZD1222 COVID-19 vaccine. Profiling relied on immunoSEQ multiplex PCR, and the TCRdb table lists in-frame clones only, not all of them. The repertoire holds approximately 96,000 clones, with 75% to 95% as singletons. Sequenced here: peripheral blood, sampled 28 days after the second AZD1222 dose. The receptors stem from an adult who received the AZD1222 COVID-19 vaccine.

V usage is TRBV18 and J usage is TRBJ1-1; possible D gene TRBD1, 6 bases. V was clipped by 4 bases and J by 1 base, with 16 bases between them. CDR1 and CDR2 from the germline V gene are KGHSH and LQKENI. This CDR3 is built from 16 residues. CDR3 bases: TGTGCCAGCTCACGGGTCCTGCAGGGGTGGAACACTGAAGCTTTCTTT. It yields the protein CASSRVLQGWNTEAFF.

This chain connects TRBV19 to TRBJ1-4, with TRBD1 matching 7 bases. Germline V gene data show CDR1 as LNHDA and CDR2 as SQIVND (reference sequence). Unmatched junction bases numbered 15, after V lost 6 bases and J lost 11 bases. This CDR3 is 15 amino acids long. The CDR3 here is CASRSWTGSSGKLFF. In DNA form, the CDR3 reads TGTGCCAGTAGATCTTGGACAGGTAGTTCGGGTAAACTGTTTTTT.

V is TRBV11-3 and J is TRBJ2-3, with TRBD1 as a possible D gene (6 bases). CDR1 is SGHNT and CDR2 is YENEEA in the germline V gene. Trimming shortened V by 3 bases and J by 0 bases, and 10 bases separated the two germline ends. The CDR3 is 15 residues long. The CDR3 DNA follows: TGTGCCAGCAGCTTTGGCAGGGGTAGCACAGATACGCAGTATTTT. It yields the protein CASSFGRGSTDTQYF.

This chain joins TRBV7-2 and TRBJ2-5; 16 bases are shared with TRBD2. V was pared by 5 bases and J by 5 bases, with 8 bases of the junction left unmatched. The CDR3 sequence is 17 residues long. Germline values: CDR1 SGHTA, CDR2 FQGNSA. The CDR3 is CASSLYGTSGGAETQYF. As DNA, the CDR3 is TGTGCCAGCAGCCTTTATGGGACTAGCGGGGGGGCCGAGACCCAGTACTTC.

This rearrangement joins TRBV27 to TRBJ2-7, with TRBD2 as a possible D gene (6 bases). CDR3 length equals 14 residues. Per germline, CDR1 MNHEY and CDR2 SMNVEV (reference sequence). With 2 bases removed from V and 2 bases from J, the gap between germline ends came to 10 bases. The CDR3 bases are TGTGCCAGCAGTTTAGCGGGGATAACCTACGAGCAGTACTTC. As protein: CASSLAGITYEQYF.

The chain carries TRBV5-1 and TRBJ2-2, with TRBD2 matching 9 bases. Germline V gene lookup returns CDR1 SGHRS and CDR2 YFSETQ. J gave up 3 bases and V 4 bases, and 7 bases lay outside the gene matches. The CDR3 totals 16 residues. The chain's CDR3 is CASSDSGSFDTGELFF. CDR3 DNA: TGCGCCAGCAGCGATAGCGGGAGTTTTGACACCGGGGAGCTGTTTTTT.

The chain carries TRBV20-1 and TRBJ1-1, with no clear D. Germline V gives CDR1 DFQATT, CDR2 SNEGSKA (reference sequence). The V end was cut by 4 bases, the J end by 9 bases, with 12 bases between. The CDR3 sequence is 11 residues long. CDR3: CSATADTKAFF. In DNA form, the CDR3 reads TGCAGTGCTACCGCCGACACCAAAGCTTTCTTT.

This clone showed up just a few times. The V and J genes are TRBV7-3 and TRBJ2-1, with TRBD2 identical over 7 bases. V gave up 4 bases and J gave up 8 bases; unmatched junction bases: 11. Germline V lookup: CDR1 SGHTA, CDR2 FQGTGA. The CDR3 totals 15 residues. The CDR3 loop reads CASSSTSNSIDEQFF. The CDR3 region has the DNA TGTGCCAGCAGCTCGACTAGCAACTCAATCGATGAGCAGTTCTTC.

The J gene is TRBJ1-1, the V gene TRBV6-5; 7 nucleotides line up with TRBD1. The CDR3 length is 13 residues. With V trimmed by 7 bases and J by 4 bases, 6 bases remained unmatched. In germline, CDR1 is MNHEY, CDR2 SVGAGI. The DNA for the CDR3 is TGTGCCAGCAACTTACAGGGGTCCACTGAAGCTTTCTTT. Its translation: CASNLQGSTEAFF.

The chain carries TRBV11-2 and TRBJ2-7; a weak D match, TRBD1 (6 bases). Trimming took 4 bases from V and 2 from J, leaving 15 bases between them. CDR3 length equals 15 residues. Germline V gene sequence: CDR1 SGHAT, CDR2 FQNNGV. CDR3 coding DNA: TGTGCCAGCAGCTCTAGGACAGAAGGGGCCTACGAGCAGTACTTC. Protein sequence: CASSSRTEGAYEQYF.

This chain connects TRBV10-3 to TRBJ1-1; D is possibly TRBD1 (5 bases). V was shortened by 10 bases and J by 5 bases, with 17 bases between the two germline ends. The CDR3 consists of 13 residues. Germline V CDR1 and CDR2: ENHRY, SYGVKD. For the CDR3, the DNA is TGTGCCACCCGGCGGGGGGGGGATACTGAAGCTTTCTTT. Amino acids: CATRRGGDTEAFF.

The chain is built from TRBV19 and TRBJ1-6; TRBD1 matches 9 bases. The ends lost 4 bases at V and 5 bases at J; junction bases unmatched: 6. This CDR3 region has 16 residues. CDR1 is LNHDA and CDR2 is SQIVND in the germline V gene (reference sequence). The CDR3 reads CASSNLQGANNSPLHF. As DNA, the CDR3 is TGTGCCAGTAGTAACCTACAGGGGGCCAATAATTCACCCCTCCACTTT.

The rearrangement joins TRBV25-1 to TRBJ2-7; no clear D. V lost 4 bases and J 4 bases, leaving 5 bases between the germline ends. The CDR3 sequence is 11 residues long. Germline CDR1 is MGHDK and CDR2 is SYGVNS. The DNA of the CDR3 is TGTGCCAGCAGTGTTTTGTACGAGCAGTACTTC. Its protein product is CASSVLYEQYF.

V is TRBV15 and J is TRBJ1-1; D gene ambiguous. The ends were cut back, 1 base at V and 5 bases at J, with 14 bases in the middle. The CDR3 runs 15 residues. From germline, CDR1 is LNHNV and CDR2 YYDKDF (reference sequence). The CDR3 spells CATSRGEPPETEAFF. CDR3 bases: TGTGCCACCAGCAGAGGGGAGCCACCTGAGACTGAAGCTTTCTTT. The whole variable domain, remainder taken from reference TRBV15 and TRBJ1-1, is DAMVIQNPRYQVTQFGKPVTLSCSQTLNHNVMYWYQQKSSQAPKLLFHYYDKDFNNEADTPDNFQSRRPNTSFCFLDIRSPGLGDTAMYLCATSRGEPPETEAFFGQGTRLTVV.

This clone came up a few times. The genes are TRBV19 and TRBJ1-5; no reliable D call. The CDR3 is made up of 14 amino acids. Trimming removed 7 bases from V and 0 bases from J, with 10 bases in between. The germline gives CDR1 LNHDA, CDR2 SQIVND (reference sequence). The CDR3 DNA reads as TGTGCCAGTAACTCAGCCTATAGCAATCAGCCCCAGCATTTT. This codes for CASNSAYSNQPQHF.

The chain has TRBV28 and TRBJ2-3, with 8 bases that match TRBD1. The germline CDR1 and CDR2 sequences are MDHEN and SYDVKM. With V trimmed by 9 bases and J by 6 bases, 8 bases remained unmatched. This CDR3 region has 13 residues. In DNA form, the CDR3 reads TGTGCCAGTCACAGGGGGTTCCTGGATACGCAGTATTTT. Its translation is CASHRGFLDTQYF.

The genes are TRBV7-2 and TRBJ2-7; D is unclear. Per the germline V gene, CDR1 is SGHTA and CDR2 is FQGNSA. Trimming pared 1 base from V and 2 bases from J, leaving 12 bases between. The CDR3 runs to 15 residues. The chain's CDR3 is CASSLELNPAYEQYF. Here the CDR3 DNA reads TGTGCCAGCAGCTTAGAGCTCAACCCTGCCTACGAGCAGTACTTC.

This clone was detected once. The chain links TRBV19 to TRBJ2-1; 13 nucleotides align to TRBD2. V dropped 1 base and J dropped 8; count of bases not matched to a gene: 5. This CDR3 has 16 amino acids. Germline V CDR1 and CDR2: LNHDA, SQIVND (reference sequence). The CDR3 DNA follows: TGTGCCAGTAGTATAGCCCGGACTAGCGGGAGTCATGAGCAGTTCTTC. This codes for CASSIARTSGSHEQFF.

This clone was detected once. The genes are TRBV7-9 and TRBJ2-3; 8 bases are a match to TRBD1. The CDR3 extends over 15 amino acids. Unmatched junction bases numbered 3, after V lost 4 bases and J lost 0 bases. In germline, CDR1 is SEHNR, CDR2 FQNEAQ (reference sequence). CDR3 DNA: TGTGCCAGCAGCTCCGGACAGGGTAGCACAGATACGCAGTATTTT. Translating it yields CASSSGQGSTDTQYF.

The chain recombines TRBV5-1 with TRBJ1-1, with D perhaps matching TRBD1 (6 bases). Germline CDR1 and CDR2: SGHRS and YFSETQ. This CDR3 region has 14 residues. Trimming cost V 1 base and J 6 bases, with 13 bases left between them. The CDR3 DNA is TGCGCCAGCAGCTTGATAGGGGGAAGCTCTGAAGCTTTCTTT. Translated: CASSLIGGSSEAFF.

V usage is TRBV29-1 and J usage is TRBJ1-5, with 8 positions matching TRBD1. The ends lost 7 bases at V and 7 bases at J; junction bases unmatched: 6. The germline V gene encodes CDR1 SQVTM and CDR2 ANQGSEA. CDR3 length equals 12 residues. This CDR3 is CSAGQGDQPQHF. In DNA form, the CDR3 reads TGCAGCGCCGGACAGGGCGACCAGCCCCAGCATTTT.

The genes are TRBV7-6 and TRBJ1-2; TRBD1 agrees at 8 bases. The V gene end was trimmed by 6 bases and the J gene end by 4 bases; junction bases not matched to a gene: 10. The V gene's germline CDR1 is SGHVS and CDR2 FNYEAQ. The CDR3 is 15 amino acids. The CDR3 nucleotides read TGTGCCAGCAGGCGATCAGGGGGCGGGTTCTATGGCTACACCTTC. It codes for CASRRSGGGFYGYTF.

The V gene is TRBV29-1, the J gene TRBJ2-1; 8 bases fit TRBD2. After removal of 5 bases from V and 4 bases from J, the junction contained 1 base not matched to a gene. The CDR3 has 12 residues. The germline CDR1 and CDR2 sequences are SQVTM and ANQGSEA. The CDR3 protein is CSVIAGYNEQFF. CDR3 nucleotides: TGCAGCGTTATAGCGGGGTACAATGAGCAGTTCTTC.

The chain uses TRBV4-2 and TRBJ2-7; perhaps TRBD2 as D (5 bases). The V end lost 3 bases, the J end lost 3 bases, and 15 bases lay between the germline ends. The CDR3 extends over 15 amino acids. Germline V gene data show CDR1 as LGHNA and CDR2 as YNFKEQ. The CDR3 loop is CASSHQDRGDYEQYF. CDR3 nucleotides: TGTGCCAGCAGCCATCAAGATCGGGGAGACTACGAGCAGTACTTC.

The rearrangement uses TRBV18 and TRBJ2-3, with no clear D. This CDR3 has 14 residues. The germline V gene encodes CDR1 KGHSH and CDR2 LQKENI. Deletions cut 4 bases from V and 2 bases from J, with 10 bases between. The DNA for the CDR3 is TGTGCCAGCTCACTTGGAGAGGTCACAGATACGCAGTATTTT. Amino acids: CASSLGEVTDTQYF.

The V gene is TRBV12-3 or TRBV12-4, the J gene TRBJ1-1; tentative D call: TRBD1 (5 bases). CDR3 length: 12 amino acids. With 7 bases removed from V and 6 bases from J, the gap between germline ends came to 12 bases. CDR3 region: CASTQVGPEAFF. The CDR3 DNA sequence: TGTGCCAGCACCCAAGTGGGACCTGAAGCTTTCTTT.

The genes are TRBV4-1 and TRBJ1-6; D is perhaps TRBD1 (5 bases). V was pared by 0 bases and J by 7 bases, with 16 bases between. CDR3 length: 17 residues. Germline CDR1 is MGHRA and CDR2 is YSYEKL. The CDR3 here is CASSQDRTRSLNSPLHF. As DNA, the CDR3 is TGCGCCAGCAGCCAAGACCGGACAAGGTCTCTAAATTCACCCCTCCACTTT.

The CDR3 loop reads CASSYPGEPQHF. Written as DNA, the CDR3 is TGTGCCAGCAGTTACCCCGGTGAACCCCAGCATTTT. The J gene is TRBJ1-5, the V gene TRBV6-5; D uncertain. This CDR3 is 12 amino acids long. V was shortened by 2 bases and J by 10 bases, with 9 bases between the two germline ends. Germline V gene lookup returns CDR1 MNHEY and CDR2 SVGAGI.